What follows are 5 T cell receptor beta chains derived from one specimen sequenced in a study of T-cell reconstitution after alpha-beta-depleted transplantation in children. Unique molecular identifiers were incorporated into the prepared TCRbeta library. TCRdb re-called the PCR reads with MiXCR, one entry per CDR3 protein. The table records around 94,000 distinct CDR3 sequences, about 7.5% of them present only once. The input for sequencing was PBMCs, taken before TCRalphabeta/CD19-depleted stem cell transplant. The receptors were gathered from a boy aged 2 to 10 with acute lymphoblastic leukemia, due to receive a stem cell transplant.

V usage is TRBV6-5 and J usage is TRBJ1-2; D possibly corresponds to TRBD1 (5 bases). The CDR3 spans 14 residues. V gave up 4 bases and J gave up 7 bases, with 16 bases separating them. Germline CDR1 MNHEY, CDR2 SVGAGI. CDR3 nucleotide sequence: TGTGCCAGCAGTTCGGCCGGCCGGGGGGGTGGCTACACCTTC. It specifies CASSSAGRGGGYTF.

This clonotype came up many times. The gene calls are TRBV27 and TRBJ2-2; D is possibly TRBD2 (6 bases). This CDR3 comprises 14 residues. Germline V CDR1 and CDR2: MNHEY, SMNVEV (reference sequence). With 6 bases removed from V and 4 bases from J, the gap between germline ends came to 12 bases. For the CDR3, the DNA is TGTGCCAGCAGCCCGGGACTTATCACCGGGGAGCTGTTTTTT. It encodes CASSPGLITGELFF.

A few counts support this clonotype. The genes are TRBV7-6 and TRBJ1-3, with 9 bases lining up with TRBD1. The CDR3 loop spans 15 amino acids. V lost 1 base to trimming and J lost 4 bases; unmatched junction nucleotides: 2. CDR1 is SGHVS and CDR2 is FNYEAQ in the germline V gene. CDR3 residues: CASSLEQGAGNTIYF. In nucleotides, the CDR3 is TGTGCCAGCAGCTTAGAACAGGGGGCGGGAAACACCATATATTTT. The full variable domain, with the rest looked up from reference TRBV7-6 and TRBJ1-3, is GAGVSQSPRYKVTKRGQDVALRCDPISGHVSLYWYRQALGQGPEFLTYFNYEAQQDKSGLPNDRFSAERPEGSISTLTIQRTEQRDSAMYRCASSLEQGAGNTIYFGEGSWLTVV.

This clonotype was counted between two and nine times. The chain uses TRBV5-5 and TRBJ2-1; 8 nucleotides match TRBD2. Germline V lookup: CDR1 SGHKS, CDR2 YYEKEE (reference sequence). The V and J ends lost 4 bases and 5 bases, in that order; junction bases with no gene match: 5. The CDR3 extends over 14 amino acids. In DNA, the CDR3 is TGTGCCAGCAGCCCGGGACTAGGGGACAATGAGCAGTTCTTC. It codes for CASSPGLGDNEQFF.

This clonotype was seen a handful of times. The CDR3 DNA reads TGCGCCAGCGCAGGGGGCCGGGCGGATACGCAGTATTTT. This sequence encodes CASAGGRADTQYF. V usage is TRBV5-1 and J usage is TRBJ2-3; 8 bases line up with TRBD1. The CDR3 is made up of 13 amino acids. J gave up 6 bases and V 7 bases, and 7 bases lay outside the gene matches. Germline CDR1 reads SGHRS; CDR2 reads YFSETQ.